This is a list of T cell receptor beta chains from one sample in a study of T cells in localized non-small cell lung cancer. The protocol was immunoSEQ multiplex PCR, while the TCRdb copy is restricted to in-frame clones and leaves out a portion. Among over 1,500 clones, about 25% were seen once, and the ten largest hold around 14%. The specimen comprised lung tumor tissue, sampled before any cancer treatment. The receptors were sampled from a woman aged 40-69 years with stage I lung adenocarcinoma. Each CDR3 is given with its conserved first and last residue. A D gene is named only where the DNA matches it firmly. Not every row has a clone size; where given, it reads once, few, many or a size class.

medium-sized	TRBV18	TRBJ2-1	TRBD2	CASSDDFAGGRDEQFF	TGTGCCAGCTCGGATGACTTCGCGGGGGGACGGGATGAGCAGTTCTTC
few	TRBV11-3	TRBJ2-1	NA	CASSSLADFYNEQFF	TGTGCCAGCAGCTCCTTAGCGGACTTCTACAATGAGCAGTTCTTC
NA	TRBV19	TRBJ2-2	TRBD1	CASSRGRGRGPGELFF	TGTGCCAGTAGTAGGGGGCGGGGCAGGGGGCCCGGGGAGCTGTTTTTT
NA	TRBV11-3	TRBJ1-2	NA	CASSGKDSLLYGYTF	TGTGCCAGCAGCGGCAAGGACAGCCTCCTCTATGGCTACACCTTC
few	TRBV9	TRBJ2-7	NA	CASSHVYSLSTYEQYF	TGTGCCAGCAGCCACGTTTACAGTCTCTCTACCTACGAGCAGTACTTC
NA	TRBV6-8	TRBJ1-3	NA	CASSLTVSGNTIYF	TGTGCCAGCAGTTTAACAGTCTCTGGAAACACCATATATTTT
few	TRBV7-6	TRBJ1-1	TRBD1	CASSPDRGTTEAFF	TGTGCCAGCAGCCCGGACAGGGGGACCACTGAAGCTTTCTTT
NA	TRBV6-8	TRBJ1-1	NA	CASSYGQGNTEAFF	TGTGCCAGCAGTTACGGGCAGGGGAACACTGAAGCTTTCTTT
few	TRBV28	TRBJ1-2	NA	CASSPPGHPYGYTF	TGTGCCAGCAGTCCACCGGGACACCCCTATGGCTACACCTTC
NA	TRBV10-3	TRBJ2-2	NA	CASYLDGAGELFF	TGTGCCAGCTACTTAGACGGGGCCGGGGAGCTGTTTTTT
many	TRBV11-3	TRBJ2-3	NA	CASSQGGGAPDTQYF	TGTGCCAGCTCTCAGGGGGGCGGCGCTCCAGATACGCAGTATTTT
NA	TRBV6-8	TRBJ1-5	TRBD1	CASSYDRDSNQPQHF	TGTGCCAGCAGTTACGACAGGGATAGCAATCAGCCCCAGCATTTT
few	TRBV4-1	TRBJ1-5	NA	CASSQDLGRKNQPQHF	TGCGCCAGCAGCCAAGATTTGGGCAGAAAGAATCAGCCCCAGCATTTT
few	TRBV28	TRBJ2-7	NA	CASSGALSSYEQYF	TGTGCCAGCAGTGGGGCCCTAAGCTCCTACGAGCAGTACTTC
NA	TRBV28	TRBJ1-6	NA	CASSPPAGVKSPLHF	TGTGCCAGCAGTCCCCCCGCTGGGGTCAAATCACCCCTCCACTTT
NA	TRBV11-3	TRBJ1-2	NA	CASSHERGGDGYTF	TGTGCCAGCAGCCACGAACGGGGGGGAGATGGCTACACCTTC
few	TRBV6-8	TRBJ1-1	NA	CASSYSAGTEAFF	TGTGCCAGCAGTTACTCGGCTGGGACAGAAGCTTTCTTT
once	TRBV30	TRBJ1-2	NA	CAWKGEVSYGYTF	TGTGCCTGGAAGGGGGAGGTGAGCTATGGCTACACCTTC
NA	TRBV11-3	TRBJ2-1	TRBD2	CASSPIHPLAGGSNEQFF	TGTGCCAGCAGCCCCATACACCCACTAGCGGGGGGCTCAAATGAGCAGTTCTTC